Here is one T cell receptor (beta chain) with its context. Its matching antigen is unknown. Researchers reported that TCR beta cDNA libraries carried unique molecular identifiers. Some 540,000 cDNA molecules were obtained from about 0.98 to 11 million T cells. TCRdb re-called the PCR reads through MiXCR, storing one row per CDR3 protein. The table records 750,000 to 900,000 distinct CDR3 sequences, 46% of them present only once. This record belongs to a study of post-analysis software for immune sequencing data. Study-wide background: The disease courses covered relapsing-remitting, secondary progressive and progressive-relapsing multiple sclerosis. Overall study results and limits: Four or five TRBV segments (TRBV5-6, TRBV5-1 and TRBV20-1 among them) occurred more frequently in patients than in controls. Those samples that were prepared in the same batch co-clustered strongly by F measure. Significantly lower normalized Chao1 diversity was found in patients with multiple sclerosis relative to controls.

This CDR3 has 14 residues. Germline assignment: CDR1 SQVTM and CDR2 ANQGSEA. Trimming left V 4 bases short and J 3 bases short, with 15 bases between. Sequencing input: blood. This clonotype was sampled from a girl aged 5-17 years with multiple sclerosis. This sequence joins TRBV29-1 and TRBJ1-1; D is unclear. CDR3 DNA sequence: TGCAGCGTTGTTCCCCGGACTTATGACACTGAAGCTTTCTTT. It encodes CSVVPRTYDTEAFF.